The subject of this entry is one T cell receptor (beta chain). TCRdb re-derived calls from the 5' RACE reads in MiXCR, one entry per CDR3 protein. The sample records roughly 690,000 distinct CDR3 sequences, 21% being singletons. This entry comes from a study of identical twins. The CDR3 is 13 amino acids. The V end was cut by 6 bases, the J end by 0 bases, with 10 bases between. Germline CDR1 and CDR2: SGHRS and YFSETQ. In addition, the sample was reused for a study of T cells expressing NK-cell markers.

The sequence came from a woman aged 18-35 years in good health. The chain joins TRBV5-1 to TRBJ2-7; tentatively, D is TRBD1 (5 bases). Source material: PBMCs. The CDR3 is CASKGPLSYEQYF. The CDR3 DNA follows: TGCGCCAGCAAGGGGCCCCTCTCCTACGAGCAGTACTTC.